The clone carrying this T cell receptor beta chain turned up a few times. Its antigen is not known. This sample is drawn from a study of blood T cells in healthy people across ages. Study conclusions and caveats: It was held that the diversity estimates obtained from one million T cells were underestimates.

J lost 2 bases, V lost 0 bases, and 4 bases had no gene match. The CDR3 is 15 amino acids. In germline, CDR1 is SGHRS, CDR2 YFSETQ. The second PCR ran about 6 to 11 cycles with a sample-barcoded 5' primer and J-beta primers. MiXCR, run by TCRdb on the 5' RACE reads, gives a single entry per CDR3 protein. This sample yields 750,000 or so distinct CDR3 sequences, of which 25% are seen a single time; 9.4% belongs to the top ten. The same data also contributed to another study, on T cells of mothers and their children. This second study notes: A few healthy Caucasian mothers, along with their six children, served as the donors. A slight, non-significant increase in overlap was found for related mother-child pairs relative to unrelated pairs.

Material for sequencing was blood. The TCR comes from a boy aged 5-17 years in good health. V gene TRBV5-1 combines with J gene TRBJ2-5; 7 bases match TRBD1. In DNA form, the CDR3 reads TGCGCCAGCAGCTTGGAATCGGGACAGCAAGAGACCCAGTACTTC. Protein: CASSLESGQQETQYF. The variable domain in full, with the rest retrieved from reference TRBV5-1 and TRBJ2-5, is KAGVTQTPRYLIKTRGQQVTLSCSPISGHRSVSWYQQTPGQGLQFLFEYFSETQRNKGNFPGRFSGRQFSNSRSEMNVSTLELGDSALYLCASSLESGQQETQYFGPGTRLLVL.